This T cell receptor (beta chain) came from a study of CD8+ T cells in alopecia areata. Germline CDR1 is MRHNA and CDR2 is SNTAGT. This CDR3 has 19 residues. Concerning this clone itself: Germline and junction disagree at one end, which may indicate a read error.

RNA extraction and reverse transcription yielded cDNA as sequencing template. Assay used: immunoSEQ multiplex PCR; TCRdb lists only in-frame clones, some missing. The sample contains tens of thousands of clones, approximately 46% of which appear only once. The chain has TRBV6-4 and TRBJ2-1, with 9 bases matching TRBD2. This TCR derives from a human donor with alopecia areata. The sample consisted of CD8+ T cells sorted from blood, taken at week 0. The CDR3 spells CASSDSAGGPIRSYNEQFF. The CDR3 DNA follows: TGTGCCAGCAGCGACTCTGCGGGAGGGCCTATCCGCTCCTACAATGAGCAGTTCTTC.